What follows are 10 T cell receptor beta chains derived from one specimen sequenced in a study of blood T cell repertoires in COVID-19. The repertoire was sequenced with immunoSEQ multiplex PCR; TCRdb's copy has only in-frame clones and lacks some. The repertoire has more than 150,000 clones, under 90% of them found once; the top ten carry roughly 7%. The sequenced sample was peripheral blood. The receptors shown here come from a human donor in a cohort sampled during active COVID-19.

This chain links TRBV5-1 with TRBJ2-2, with TRBD2 identical over 8 bases. This CDR3 comprises 16 residues. J gave up 5 bases and V 5 bases, and 11 bases lay outside the gene matches. The germline V gene has CDR1 SGHRS and CDR2 YFSETQ. The CDR3 DNA follows: TGCGCCAGCAGATCCCCCAGCGGGGGACAAACCGGGGAGCTGTTTTTT. Translating gives CASRSPSGGQTGELFF.

The rearrangement joins TRBV4-1 to TRBJ1-3; 8 bases map to TRBD1. CDR3 length equals 20 residues. The V gene end was trimmed by 0 bases and the J gene end by 0 bases; junction bases not matched to a gene: 13. From germline, CDR1 is MGHRA and CDR2 YSYEKL. The CDR3 DNA follows: TGCGCCAGCAGCCAAGATGGGGCGACAGGGGTTATGGTCTCTGGAAACACCATATATTTT. Translated: CASSQDGATGVMVSGNTIYF.

The V call is TRBV5-1, the J call TRBJ1-1; D is unresolved. The germline V and J ends were trimmed by 1 base and 1 base, with 8 bases remaining between them. The CDR3 loop spans 14 amino acids. CDR1 SGHRS and CDR2 YFSETQ come from the germline V gene. The CDR3 DNA sequence: TGCGCCAGCAGCTTGTCTGTACAGAACACTGAAGCTTTCTTT. This sequence encodes CASSLSVQNTEAFF.

The genes are TRBV18 and TRBJ2-2; the D gene is possibly TRBD2 (6 bases). CDR1 KGHSH and CDR2 LQKENI come from the germline V gene. The CDR3 runs 18 residues. V dropped 3 bases and J dropped 0 bases, with 17 bases sitting between them. The CDR3 is CASSPLKTGGTNTGELFF. For the CDR3, the DNA is TGTGCCAGCTCACCCTTAAAAACCGGGGGAACGAACACCGGGGAGCTGTTTTTT.

J is TRBJ2-5 and V is TRBV6-2 or TRBV6-3; D uncertain. CDR1 and CDR2 from the germline V gene are MNHEY and SVGEGT. V lost 5 bases to trimming and J lost 5 bases, with 9 bases between them. The CDR3 consists of 12 residues. The CDR3 spells CASSLLRETQYF. CDR3 in DNA: TGTGCCAGCAGTCTCCTCAGGGAGACCCAGTACTTC.

This clone showed up just a few times. The gene calls are TRBV6-1 and TRBJ2-6; TRBD2 might be the D (5 bases). CDR1 is MNHNS, CDR2 SASEGT, per germline. V gave up 2 bases and J gave up 3 bases, with 17 bases separating them. CDR3 length equals 18 residues. The CDR3 DNA is TGTGCCAGCAGTGAAATGTGGCGGGCTTCGGGTGGGGCCAACGTCCTGACTTTC. This sequence encodes CASSEMWRASGGANVLTF.

The chain couples TRBV12-3 or TRBV12-4 to TRBJ2-7; tentative D call: TRBD1 (5 bases). CDR3 length equals 13 residues. Trimming took off 2 bases at V and 2 bases at J, with 7 bases between the two ends. The CDR3 nucleotides read TGTGCCAGCAGTTTACTCAGGGCCTACGAGCAGTACTTC. It specifies CASSLLRAYEQYF.

The genes are TRBV11-2 and TRBJ2-1, with 9 positions matching TRBD2. V was pared by 0 bases and J by 12 bases, with 9 bases of the junction left unmatched. The CDR3 has 15 residues. Germline V gene lookup returns CDR1 SGHAT and CDR2 FQNNGV. As DNA, the CDR3 is TGTGCCAGCAGCTTAGAGCGCGGGGGGGCCATCGCGCAGTTCTTC. Protein: CASSLERGGAIAQFF.

The rearrangement uses TRBV6-1 and TRBJ2-5; TRBD2 is a possible D gene (5 bases). This CDR3 contains 16 residues. The germline V gene encodes CDR1 MNHNS and CDR2 SASEGT. Trimming removed 3 bases from V and 5 bases from J, with 19 bases in between. The CDR3 region is CASSDTLAGLGETQYF. For the CDR3, the DNA is TGTGCCAGCAGTGATACTCTGGCGGGCTTGGGGGAGACCCAGTACTTC.

V usage is TRBV6-1 and J usage is TRBJ2-7; D possibly corresponds to TRBD1 (5 bases). This CDR3 has 16 residues. V gave up 2 bases and J gave up 4 bases, with 18 bases separating them. Germline V lookup: CDR1 MNHNS, CDR2 SASEGT. For the CDR3, the DNA is TGTGCCAGCAGTGAAATAGGGGTCGCCCACTATTACGAGCAGTACTTC. This translates into CASSEIGVAHYYEQYF.